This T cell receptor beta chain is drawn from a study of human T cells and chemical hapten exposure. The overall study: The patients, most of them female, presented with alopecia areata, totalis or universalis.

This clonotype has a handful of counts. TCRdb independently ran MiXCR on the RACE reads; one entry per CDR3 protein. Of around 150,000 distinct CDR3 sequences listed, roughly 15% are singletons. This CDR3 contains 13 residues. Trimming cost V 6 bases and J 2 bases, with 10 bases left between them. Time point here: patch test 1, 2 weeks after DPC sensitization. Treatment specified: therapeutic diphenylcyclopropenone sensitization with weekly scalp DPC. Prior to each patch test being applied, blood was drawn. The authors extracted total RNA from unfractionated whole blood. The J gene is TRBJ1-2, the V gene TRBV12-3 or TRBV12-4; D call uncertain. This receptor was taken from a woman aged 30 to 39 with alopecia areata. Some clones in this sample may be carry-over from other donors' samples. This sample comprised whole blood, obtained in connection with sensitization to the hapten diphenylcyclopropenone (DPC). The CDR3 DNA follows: TGTGCCAGCAGCCTAGCAAGAAACTATGGCTACACCTTC. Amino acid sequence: CASSLARNYGYTF.